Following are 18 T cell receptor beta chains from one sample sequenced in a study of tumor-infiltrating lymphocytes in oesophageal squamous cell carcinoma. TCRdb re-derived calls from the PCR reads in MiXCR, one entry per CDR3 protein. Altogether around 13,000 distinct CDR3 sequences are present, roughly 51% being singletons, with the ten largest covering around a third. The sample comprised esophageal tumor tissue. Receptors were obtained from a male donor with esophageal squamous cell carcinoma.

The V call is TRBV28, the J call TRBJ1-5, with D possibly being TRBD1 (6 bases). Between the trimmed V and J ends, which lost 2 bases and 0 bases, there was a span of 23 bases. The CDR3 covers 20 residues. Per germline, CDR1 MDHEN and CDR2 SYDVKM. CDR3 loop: CASSLPGGLGPDYSNQPQHF. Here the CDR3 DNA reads TGTGCCAGCAGTTTACCTGGGGGGCTTGGGCCCGATTATAGCAATCAGCCCCAGCATTTT.

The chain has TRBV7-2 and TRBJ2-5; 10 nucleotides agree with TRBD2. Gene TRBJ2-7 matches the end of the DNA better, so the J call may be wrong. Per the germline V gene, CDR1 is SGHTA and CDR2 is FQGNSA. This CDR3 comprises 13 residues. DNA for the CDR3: TGTGCCAGCAGTTCACTAGCGGGATACGAGCAGTACTTC. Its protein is CASSSLAGYEQYF.

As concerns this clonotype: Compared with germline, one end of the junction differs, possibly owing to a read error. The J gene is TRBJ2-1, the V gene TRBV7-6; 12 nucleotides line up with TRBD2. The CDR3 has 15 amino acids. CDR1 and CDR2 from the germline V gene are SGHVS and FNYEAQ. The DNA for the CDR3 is TGTGCTAGCAGCTCTCTAGCGGGAGGGCCAGATGAGCAGTTCTTC. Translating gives CASSSLAGGPDEQFF.

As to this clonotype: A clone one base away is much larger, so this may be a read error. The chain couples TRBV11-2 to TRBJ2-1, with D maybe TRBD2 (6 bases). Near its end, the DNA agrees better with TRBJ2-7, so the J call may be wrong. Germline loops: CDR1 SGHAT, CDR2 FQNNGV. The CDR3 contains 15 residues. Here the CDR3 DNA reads TGTGCCAGCAGCCGACTAGGGAGCTCCTACAATGAGCAGTACTTC. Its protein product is CASSRLGSSYNEQYF.

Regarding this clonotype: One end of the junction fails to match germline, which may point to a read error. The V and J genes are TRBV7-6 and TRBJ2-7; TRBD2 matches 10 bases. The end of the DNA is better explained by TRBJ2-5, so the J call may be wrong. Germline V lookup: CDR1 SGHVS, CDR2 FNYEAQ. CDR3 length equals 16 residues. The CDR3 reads CASSLAPAGGQETQYF. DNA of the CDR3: TGTGCTAGCAGCTTAGCGCCAGCGGGGGGGCAAGAGACCCAGTACTTC.

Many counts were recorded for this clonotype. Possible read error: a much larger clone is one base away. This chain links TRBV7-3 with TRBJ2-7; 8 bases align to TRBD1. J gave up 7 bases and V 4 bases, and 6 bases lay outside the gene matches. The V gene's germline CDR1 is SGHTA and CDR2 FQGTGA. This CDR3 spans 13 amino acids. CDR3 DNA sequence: TGTGCCAGCAGCTCCCCGGACAGGGAAGAGCAGTACTTC. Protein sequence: CASSSPDREEQYF.

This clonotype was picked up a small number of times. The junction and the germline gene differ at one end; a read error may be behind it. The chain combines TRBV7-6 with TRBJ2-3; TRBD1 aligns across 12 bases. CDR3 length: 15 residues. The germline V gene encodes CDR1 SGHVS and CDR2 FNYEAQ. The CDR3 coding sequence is TGTGCTAGCAGCTTAGGGACAGGGGGCATAGATACGCAGTATTTT. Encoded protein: CASSLGTGGIDTQYF. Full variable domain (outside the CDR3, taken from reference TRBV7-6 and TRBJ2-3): GAGVSQSPRYKVTKRGQDVALRCDPISGHVSLYWYRQALGQGPEFLTYFNYEAQQDKSGLPNDRFSAERPEGSISTLTIQRTEQRDSAMYRCASSLGTGGIDTQYFGPGTRLTVL.

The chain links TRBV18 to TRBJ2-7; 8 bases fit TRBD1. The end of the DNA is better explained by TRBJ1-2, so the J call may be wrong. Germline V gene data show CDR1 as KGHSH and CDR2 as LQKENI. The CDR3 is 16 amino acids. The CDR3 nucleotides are TGTGCCAGCTCACCAGTGGGGACAGGCGCTAACTATGGCTACACCTTC. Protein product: CASSPVGTGANYGYTF.

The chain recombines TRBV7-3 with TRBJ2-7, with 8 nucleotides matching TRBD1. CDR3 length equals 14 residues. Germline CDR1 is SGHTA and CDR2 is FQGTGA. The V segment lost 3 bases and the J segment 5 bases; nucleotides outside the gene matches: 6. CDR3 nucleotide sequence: TGTGCCAGCAGCTTGTCAGGGGGCTTCGACGAGCAGTACTTC. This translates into CASSLSGGFDEQYF.

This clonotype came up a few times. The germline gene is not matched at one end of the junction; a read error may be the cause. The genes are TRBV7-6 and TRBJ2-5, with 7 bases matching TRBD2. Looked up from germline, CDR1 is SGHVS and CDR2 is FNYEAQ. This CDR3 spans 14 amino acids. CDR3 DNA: TGTGCTAGCAGTCGAGCGGGGAACCAAGAGACCCAGTACTTC. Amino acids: CASSRAGNQETQYF.

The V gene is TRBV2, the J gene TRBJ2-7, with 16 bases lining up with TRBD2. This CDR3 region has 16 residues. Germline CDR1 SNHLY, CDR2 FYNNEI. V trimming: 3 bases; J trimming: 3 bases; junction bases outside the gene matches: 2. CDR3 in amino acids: CASSEGTSGRVYEQYF. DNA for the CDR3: TGTGCCAGCAGTGAGGGGACTAGCGGGAGGGTCTACGAGCAGTACTTC.

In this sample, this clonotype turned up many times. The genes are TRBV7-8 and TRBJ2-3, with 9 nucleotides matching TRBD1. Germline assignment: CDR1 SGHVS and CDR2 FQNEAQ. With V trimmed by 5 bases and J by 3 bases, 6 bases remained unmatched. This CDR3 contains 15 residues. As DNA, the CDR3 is TGTGCCAGCAGCGAGGGACAGGGCCGGACAGATACGCAGTATTTT. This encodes CASSEGQGRTDTQYF.

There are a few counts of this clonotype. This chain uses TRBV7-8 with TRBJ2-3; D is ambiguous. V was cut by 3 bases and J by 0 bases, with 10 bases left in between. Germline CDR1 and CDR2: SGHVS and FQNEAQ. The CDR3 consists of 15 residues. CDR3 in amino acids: CASSFSFQSTDTQYF. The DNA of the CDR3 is TGTGCCAGCAGCTTCAGCTTTCAGAGCACAGATACGCAGTATTTT.

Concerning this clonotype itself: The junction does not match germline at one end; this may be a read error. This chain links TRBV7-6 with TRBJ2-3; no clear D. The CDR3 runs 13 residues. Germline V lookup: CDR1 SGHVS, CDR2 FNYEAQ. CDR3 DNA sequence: TGTGCTAGCAGCTATCATAGCTCAGATACGCAGTATTTT. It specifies CASSYHSSDTQYF. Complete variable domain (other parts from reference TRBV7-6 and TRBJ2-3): GAGVSQSPRYKVTKRGQDVALRCDPISGHVSLYWYRQALGQGPEFLTYFNYEAQQDKSGLPNDRFSAERPEGSISTLTIQRTEQRDSAMYRCASSYHSSDTQYFGPGTRLTVL.

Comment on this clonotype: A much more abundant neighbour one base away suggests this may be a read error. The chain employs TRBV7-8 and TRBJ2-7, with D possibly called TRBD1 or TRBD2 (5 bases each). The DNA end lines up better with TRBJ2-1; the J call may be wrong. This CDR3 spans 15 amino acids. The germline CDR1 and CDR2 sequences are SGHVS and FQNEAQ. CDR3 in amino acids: CASSLFQGPSYEQFF. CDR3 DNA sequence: TGTGCCAGCAGCTTGTTCCAGGGACCTTCCTACGAGCAGTTCTTC.

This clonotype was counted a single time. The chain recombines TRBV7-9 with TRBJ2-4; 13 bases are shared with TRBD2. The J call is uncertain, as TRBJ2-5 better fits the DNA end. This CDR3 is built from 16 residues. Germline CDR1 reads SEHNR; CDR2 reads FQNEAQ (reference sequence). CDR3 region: CASSLGGLAGAETQYF. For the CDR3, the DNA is TGTGCCAGCAGCTTAGGCGGACTAGCGGGAGCAGAGACCCAGTACTTC.

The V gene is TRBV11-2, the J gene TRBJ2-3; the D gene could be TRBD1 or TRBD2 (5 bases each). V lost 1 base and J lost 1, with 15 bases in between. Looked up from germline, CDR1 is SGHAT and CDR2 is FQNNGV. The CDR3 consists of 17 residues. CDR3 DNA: TGTGCCAGCAGCTTAGGGTTGTTGGGGGATCGCACAGATACGCAGTATTTT. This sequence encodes CASSLGLLGDRTDTQYF.

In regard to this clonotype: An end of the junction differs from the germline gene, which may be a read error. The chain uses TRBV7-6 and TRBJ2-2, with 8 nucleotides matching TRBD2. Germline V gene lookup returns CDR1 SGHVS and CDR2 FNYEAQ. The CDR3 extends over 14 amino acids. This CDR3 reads CASSERGGAGELFF. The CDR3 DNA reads TGTGCTAGCAGCGAACGGGGGGGTGCCGGGGAGCTGTTTTTT.